This entry lists 4 T cell receptor beta chains sequenced from one sample in a study of radiotherapy plus CTLA-4 blockade in lung cancer (dated by TCRdb to the late 2010s). Library prep was done by the immunoSEQ multiplex PCR assay. TCRdb took this table from immuneACCESS and kept in-frame rearrangements with V and J called. Such tables lack part of the clones; where checked against another copy, unresolved V genes explain under half of the gap, and the rest is unexplained. The sample includes about 49,000 clones, with approximately 76% observed a single time. The ten largest clonotypes hold 11% of the sample. The sample here was peripheral blood, taken from a patient treated with radiotherapy plus ipilimumab. These receptors originate from a human donor with non-small cell lung cancer who had stable disease on radiotherapy plus ipilimumab.

The CDR3 region is CASSLRSTGWETQYF. The DNA of the CDR3 is TGTGCCAGCAGCTTAAGGTCCACGGGATGGGAGACCCAGTACTTC. This sequence joins TRBV7-8 and TRBJ2-5; D is perhaps TRBD2 (5 bases). Per germline, CDR1 SGHVS and CDR2 FQNEAQ. The CDR3 loop spans 15 amino acids. V dropped 2 bases and J dropped 5 bases, with 15 bases sitting between them.

This sequence joins TRBV6-5 and TRBJ1-3; the D gene is possibly TRBD1 (6 bases). The ends were cut back, 2 bases at V and 4 bases at J, with 15 bases in the middle. This CDR3 is 16 amino acids long. The V gene's germline CDR1 is MNHEY and CDR2 SVGAGI. CDR3 in DNA: TGTGCCAGCAGTTACCAGGCGAGACAGGCGGGAAACACCATATATTTT. Residues: CASSYQARQAGNTIYF.

The rearrangement joins TRBV11-3 to TRBJ2-1, with TRBD2 matching over 11 bases. Unmatched junction bases numbered 2, after V lost 3 bases and J lost 4 bases. This CDR3 spans 15 amino acids. Germline loops: CDR1 SGHNT, CDR2 YENEEA. CDR3 region: CASSLTSGIYNEQFF. The CDR3 DNA is TGTGCCAGCAGCTTGACTAGCGGGATTTACAATGAGCAGTTCTTC.

The V and J genes are TRBV6-5 and TRBJ2-7; D is possibly TRBD1 (5 bases). The germline V gene has CDR1 MNHEY and CDR2 SVGAGI. Trimming pared 4 bases from V and 7 bases from J, leaving 17 bases between. This CDR3 spans 14 amino acids. DNA for the CDR3: TGTGCCAGCAGTTTAGGTCTCCCGAAGGGGGAGCAGTACTTC. This gives the protein CASSLGLPKGEQYF.